This TCR beta chain was sequenced for a study of cytomegalovirus exposure and HLA in healthy donors. Study context: An early data release held tens of millions of unique TCRs from HLA-typed donors.

This clone was counted once. Its antigen remains unknown. This PCR relied on a set of 60 Vbeta primers and 13 Jbeta primers. Sequencing was performed with immunoSEQ multiplex PCR; in TCRdb, only in-frame clones are kept and a portion is missing. The repertoire holds about 160,000 clones, under 75% seen once, with around 7% in the top ten. General observations from the study: A missense DCLRE1C variant was associated with V- and J-gene trimming of TCR beta chains in a later analysis, and an independent cohort replicated the association.

Sequencing used PBMCs. The sequence came from a man aged 35-49 years in good health and CMV-seropositive.

The DNA of the CDR3 is TGTGCCAGCAGTCCCGGACTAATCCAAGAGACCCAGTACTTC. Protein product: CASSPGLIQETQYF. The chain carries TRBV27 and TRBJ2-5; D might be TRBD2 (6 bases). The V and J ends lost 5 bases and 1 base respectively, with 11 bases between them. Germline V CDR1 and CDR2: MNHEY, SMNVEV (reference sequence). CDR3 length: 14 residues.